This TCR beta chain was sequenced during a study of blood T cell repertoires in COVID-19. About the research overall: T cells, B-cell-depleted T cells, or PBMCs provided the cDNA or gDNA that served as material.

Clones were read by immunoSEQ multiplex PCR, and TCRdb kept only the in-frame ones, dropping some. The sample yields fewer than 200,000 clones, almost 80% seen once. The CDR3 has 15 amino acids. Germline V gene lookup returns CDR1 KGHSH and CDR2 LQKENI. The V gene end was trimmed by 3 bases and the J gene end by 5 bases; junction bases not matched to a gene: 8. Two negative PCRs, clearance, or symptom resolution characterized the recovered Cohort 3 donors. The J gene is TRBJ2-5, the V gene TRBV18, with 8 bases lining up with TRBD1. The receptor was isolated from a woman aged 45-59 years who had recovered from COVID-19. Sample: PBMCs or T cells enriched from blood (not recorded which). CDR3 DNA: TGTGCCAGCTCACCTCGGACAGGGAGCGAGGAGACCCAGTACTTC. Residues: CASSPRTGSEETQYF.